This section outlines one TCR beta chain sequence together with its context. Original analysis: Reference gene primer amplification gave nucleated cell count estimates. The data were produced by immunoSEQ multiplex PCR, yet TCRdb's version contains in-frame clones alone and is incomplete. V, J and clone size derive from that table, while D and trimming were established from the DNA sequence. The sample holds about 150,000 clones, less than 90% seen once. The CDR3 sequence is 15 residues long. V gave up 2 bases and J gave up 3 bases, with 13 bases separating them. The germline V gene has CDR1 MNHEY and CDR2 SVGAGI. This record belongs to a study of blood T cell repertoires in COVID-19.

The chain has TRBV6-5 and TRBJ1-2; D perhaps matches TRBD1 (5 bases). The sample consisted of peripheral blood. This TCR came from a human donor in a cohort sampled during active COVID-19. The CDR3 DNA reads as TGTGCCAGCAGTTACAGGGTCGCAGGGTACTATGGCTACACCTTC. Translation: CASSYRVAGYYGYTF.